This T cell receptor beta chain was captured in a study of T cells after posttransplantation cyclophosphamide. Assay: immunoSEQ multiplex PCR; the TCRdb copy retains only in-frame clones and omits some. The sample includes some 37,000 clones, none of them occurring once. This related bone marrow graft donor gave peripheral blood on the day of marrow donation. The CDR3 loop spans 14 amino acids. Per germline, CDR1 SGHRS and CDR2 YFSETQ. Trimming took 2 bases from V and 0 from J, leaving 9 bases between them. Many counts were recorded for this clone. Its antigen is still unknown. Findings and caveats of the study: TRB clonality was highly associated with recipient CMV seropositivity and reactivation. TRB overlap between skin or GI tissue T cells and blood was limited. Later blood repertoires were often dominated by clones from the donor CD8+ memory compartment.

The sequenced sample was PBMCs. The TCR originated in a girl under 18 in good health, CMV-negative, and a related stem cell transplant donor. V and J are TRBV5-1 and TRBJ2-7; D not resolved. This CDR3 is CASSFDSASYEQYF. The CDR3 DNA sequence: TGCGCCAGCAGCTTCGACTCCGCCTCCTACGAGCAGTACTTC.